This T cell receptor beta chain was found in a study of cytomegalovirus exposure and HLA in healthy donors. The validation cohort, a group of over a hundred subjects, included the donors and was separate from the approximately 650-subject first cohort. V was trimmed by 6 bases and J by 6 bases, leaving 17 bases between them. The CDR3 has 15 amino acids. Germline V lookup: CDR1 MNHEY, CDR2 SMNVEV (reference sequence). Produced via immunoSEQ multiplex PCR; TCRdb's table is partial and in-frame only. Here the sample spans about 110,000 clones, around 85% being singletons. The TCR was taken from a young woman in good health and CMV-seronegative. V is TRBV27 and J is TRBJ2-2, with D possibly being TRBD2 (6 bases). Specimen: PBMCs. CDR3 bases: TGTGCCAGCAGCGCCGGGACTCCTGAACCCGGGGAGCTGTTTTTT. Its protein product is CASSAGTPEPGELFF.